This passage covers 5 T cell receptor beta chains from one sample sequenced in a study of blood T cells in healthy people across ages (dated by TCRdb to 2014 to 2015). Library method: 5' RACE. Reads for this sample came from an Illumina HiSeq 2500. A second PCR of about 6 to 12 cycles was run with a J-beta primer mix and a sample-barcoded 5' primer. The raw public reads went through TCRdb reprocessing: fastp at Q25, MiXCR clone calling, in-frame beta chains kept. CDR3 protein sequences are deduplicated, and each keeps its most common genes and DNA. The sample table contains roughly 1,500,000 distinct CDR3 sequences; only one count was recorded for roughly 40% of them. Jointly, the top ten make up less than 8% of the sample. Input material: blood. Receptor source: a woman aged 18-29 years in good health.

The CDR3 nucleotides are TGCGCCAGCAGCCTGCGGGGCGGGGGGATCACAGATACGCAGTATTTT. Translation gives CASSLRGGGITDTQYF. The V call is TRBV5-1, the J call TRBJ2-3; the match to TRBD2 covers 8 bases. The CDR3 is 16 amino acids. The germline gives CDR1 SGHRS, CDR2 YFSETQ. V lost 4 bases, J lost 2 bases, and 9 bases stayed unmatched.

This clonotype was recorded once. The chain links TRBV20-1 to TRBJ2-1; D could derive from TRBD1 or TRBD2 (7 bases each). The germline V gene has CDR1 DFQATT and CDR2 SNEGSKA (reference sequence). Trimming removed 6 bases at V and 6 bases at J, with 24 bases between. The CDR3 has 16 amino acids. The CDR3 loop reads CSALRGEGAPTNEQFF. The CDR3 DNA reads TGCAGTGCCCTACGGGGGGAGGGGGCTCCCACCAATGAGCAGTTCTTC.

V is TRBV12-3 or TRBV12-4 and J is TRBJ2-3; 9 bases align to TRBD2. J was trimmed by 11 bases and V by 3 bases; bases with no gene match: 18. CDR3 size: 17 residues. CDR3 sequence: CASSFSPSGGRTDVQYF. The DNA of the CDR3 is TGTGCCAGCAGTTTCAGTCCGAGCGGGGGGAGAACAGATGTGCAGTATTTT.

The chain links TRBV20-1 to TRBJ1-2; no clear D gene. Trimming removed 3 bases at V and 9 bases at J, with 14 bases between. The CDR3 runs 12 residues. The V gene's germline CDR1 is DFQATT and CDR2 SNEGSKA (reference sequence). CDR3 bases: TGCAGTGCTAGCCGCCAGTCGATGAGCTACACCTTC. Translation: CSASRQSMSYTF.

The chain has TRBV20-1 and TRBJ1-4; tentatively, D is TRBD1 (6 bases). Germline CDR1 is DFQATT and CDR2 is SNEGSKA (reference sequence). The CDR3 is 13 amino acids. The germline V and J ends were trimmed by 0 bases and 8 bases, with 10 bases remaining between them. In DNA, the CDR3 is TGCAGTGCTAGAGACTCCGGGACAGAAAAACTGTTTTTT. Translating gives CSARDSGTEKLFF.